The clone carrying this T cell receptor (beta chain) was recorded once. Its antigen is still unknown. Trimming pared 4 bases from V and 3 bases from J, leaving 23 bases between. The CDR3 covers 19 residues. Germline CDR1 SGHRS, CDR2 YFSETQ. The primer mix had 60 Vbeta and 13 Jbeta primers. Produced via immunoSEQ multiplex PCR; TCRdb's table is partial and in-frame only. The sample has around 150,000 clones, 70% to 75% seen once. The data belong to a study of cytomegalovirus exposure and HLA in healthy donors. Study-wide results and caveats: The authors later found most CMV-associated TCR beta chains appeared HLA-restricted. Through in vitro validation, three CMV-associated chains were shown to be specific for CMV antigens. The study had only CMV serostatus as immune exposure information.

This chain joins TRBV5-1 and TRBJ1-6, with a weak D call TRBD1 (6 bases). Source material: PBMCs. The source of this sequence is a human donor in good health. The CDR3 here is CASSPGKQGLGDYNSPLHF. Written as DNA, the CDR3 is TGCGCCAGCAGCCCAGGAAAACAGGGCCTAGGGGACTATAATTCACCCCTCCACTTT.